A single T cell receptor beta chain is shown here with its context. Its antigen is as yet unknown. This record belongs to a study of cytomegalovirus exposure and HLA in healthy donors. Study-wide findings and caveats: Based on reports, TCR beta sequences accurately predicted HLA-A and HLA-B alleles for most subjects.

Amplification used 60 Vbeta primers and 13 Jbeta primers. Sequencing was performed with immunoSEQ multiplex PCR; in TCRdb, only in-frame clones are kept and a portion is missing. The sample includes 150,000 to 200,000 clones, about three quarters of them seen just once. V shed 0 bases and J shed 5 bases, with 13 bases lying between them. The CDR3 consists of 15 residues. CDR1 and CDR2 (germline): MNHNY, SVGAGI (reference sequence). The rearrangement joins TRBV6-6 to TRBJ1-1; TRBD1 might be the D (6 bases). This TCR derives from a man aged 45 to 65 in good health and CMV-seropositive. The material sequenced was PBMCs. The DNA for the CDR3 is TGTGCCAGCAGTTACTCTACCGGGGGGCGGACTGAAGCTTTCTTT. Translation: CASSYSTGGRTEAFF.